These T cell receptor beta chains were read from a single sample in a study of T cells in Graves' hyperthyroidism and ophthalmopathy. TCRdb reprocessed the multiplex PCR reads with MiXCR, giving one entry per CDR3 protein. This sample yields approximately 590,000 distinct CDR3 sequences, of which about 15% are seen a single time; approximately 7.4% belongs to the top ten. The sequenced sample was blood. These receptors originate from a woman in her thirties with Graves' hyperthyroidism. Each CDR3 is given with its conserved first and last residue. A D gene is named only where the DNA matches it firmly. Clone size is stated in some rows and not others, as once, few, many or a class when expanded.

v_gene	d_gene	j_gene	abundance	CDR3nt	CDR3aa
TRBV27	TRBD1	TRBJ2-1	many	TGTGCCAGCAGTCGGACAGGGTCCGAGCAGTTCTTC	CASSRTGSEQFF
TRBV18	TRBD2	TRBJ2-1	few	TGTGCCAGCTCACCCCCAGGGACTAGCGGTTCTAATGAGCAGTTCTTC	CASSPPGTSGSNEQFF
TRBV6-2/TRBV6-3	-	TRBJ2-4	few	TGTGCCAGCAGTTACTCGAGGGAGTTAAACATTCAGTACTTC	CASSYSRELNIQYF
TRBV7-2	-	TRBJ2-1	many	TGTGCCAGCAGCTTGCGGCCCGACCTTTACAATGAGCAGTTCTTC	CASSLRPDLYNEQFF
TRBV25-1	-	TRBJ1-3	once	TGTGCCAGCAGTGAATTCCGGAAGGGCGACACCATATATTTT	CASSEFRKGDTIYF
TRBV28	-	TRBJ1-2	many	TGTGCCAGCAGTTTGCCAGGAAGGTGGTATGGCTACACCTTC	CASSLPGRWYGYTF
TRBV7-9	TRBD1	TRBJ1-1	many	TGTGCCAGCAGCGGCCGGGACAGCACTGAAGCTTTCTTT	CASSGRDSTEAFF
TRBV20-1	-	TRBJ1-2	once	TGCAGTGCTAGATCCGGAATCTATGGCTACACCTTC	CSARSGIYGYTF
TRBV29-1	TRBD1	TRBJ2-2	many	TGCAGCGTTGATGTTCAGGGGGCGACCGGGGAGCTGTTTTTT	CSVDVQGATGELFF
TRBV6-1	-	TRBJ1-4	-	TGTGCCAGCAGGGGGTCCGCAACTAATGAAAAACTGTTTTTT	CASRGSATNEKLFF
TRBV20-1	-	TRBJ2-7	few	TGCAGTGCCTCGGGGGTACTTGGCGGGCCCAACAAAGACGAGCAGTACTTC	CSASGVLGGPNKDEQYF
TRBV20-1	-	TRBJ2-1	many	TGCAGTGCTAGTAGGGTCGGGATATACAATGAGCAGTTCTTC	CSASRVGIYNEQFF
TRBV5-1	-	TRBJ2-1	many	TGCGCCAGCAGCTCTGGCAATTACAATGAGCAGTTCTTC	CASSSGNYNEQFF
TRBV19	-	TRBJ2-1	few	TGTGCCAGTAGTATAGTGCCTGGCTACAATGAGCAGTTCTTC	CASSIVPGYNEQFF
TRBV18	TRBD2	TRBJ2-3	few	TGTGCCAGCTCACCGTTATCGACTAGCGGGACCCAAAACTCAGATACGCAGTATTTT	CASSPLSTSGTQNSDTQYF
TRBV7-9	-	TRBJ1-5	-	TGTGCCAGCAGCTTAGGACGGGCCCATCAGCCCCAGCATTTT	CASSLGRAHQPQHF
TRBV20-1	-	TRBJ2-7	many	TGCAGTGCTAGCGGGACCTCCTACGAGCAGTACTTC	CSASGTSYEQYF
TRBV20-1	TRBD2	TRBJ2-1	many	TGCAGTGCTTGGACTAGCGATAGGGGCGATGAGCAGTTCTTC	CSAWTSDRGDEQFF
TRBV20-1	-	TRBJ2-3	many	TGCAGTGCTAGAGACGCGGCAGATACGCAGTATTTT	CSARDAADTQYF
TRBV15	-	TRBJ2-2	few	TGTGCCACCAGCACAAGGGGGGACGGGGAGCTGTTTTTT	CATSTRGDGELFF
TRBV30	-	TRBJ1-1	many	TGTGCCTGGAAGTCTACGGACCGAACCCGATTACCGGTAGCTTTCTTT	CAWKSTDRTRLPVAFF
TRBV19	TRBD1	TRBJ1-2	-	TGTGCCAGTAGTACCAGACAGGGGCTTACAAACTATGGCTACACCTTC	CASSTRQGLTNYGYTF
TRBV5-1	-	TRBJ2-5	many	TGCGCCAGCAGCTTGGCCAGCCAGGGGATTGGAGAGACCCAGTACTTC	CASSLASQGIGETQYF
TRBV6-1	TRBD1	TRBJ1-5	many	TGTGCCAGCAGTGAGTCGGTGGTTGGTAGGACAGGGCCAATGCAACCCCAGCATTTT	CASSESVVGRTGPMQPQHF
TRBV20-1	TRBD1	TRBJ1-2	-	TGCAGTGCTAGTGGCTTCCGGGACAGACTCAACTATGGCTACACCTTC	CSASGFRDRLNYGYTF
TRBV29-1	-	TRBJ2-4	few	TGCAGCGTTGAACCCCTGACAGTCGACAGTGGCAAAAACATTCAGTACTTC	CSVEPLTVDSGKNIQYF
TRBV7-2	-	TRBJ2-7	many	TGTGCCAGCAGCTACATGCAGGGTCCCCACGAGCAGTACTTC	CASSYMQGPHEQYF
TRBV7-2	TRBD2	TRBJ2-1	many	TGTGCCAGCAGCGTCCGGACTCTCCTTGGGGGGGATGAGCAGTTCTTC	CASSVRTLLGGDEQFF
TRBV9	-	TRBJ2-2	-	TGTGCCAGCAGCGTAATATCAGGGATCGGAGCCGGGGAGCTGTTTTTT	CASSVISGIGAGELFF
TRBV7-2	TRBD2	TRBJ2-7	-	TGTGCCAGCAGCGTGCCCCAACTAGCGGGGGTGCGCGAGCAGTACTTC	CASSVPQLAGVREQYF
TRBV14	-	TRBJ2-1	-	TGTGCCAGCAGCTTACAGGGACGCGGCAATGAGCAGTTCTTC	CASSLQGRGNEQFF
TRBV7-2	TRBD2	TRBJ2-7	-	TGTGCCAGCAGAAGCGGGGAGCCATACGAGCAGTACTTC	CASRSGEPYEQYF
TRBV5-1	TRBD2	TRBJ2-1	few	TGCGCCAGCAGCCCTCGAATAGCGGGAGTATCGGAGCAGTTCTTC	CASSPRIAGVSEQFF
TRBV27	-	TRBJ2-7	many	TGTGCCAGCAGTTTTACCGGAGGCGAGCAGTACTTC	CASSFTGGEQYF
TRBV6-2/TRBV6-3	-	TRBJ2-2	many	TGTGCCAGCAGTCCCGGGACGGATCTGACCGGGGAGCTGTTTTTT	CASSPGTDLTGELFF
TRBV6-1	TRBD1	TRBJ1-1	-	TGTGCCAGCAGTAGGGGGACAGCTACTGAAGCTTTCTTT	CASSRGTATEAFF
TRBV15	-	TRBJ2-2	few	TGTGCCACCAGCAGAGATATGTCTACCGGGGAGCTGTTTTTT	CATSRDMSTGELFF
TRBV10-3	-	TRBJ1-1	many	TGTGCCATCAGAGCGGCCGGACAGCAGACTGAAGCTTTCTTT	CAIRAAGQQTEAFF
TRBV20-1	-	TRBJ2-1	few	TGCAGTGCTTCAGGGCACAATGAGCAGTTCTTC	CSASGHNEQFF
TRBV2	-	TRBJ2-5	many	TGTGCCAGCGGGAGTGAGCGACAAGAGACCCAGTACTTC	CASGSERQETQYF
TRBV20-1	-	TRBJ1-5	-	TGCAGTGCTACCGGGATTAGCAATCAGCCCCAGCATTTT	CSATGISNQPQHF
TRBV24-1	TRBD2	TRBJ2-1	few	TGTGCCACCAGTGATGCCCTCGGTAGCGGGAGGCAACGCGATGAGCAGTTCTTC	CATSDALGSGRQRDEQFF